A selection of T cell receptor beta chains follows, all from one sample in a study of cytomegalovirus exposure and HLA in healthy donors. TCRdb's table, derived via immunoSEQ multiplex PCR, lists solely in-frame clones and lacks some. The sample has 150,000 to 200,000 clones, about 75% seen once. The sample taken for sequencing was PBMCs. These receptors all stem from a female donor in good health and CMV-seronegative. CDR3s include the opening cysteine and the closing phenylalanine or tryptophan. Each record gives: J gene, CDR3 length, V gene, D gene, clone size, CDR3 DNA, CDR3 protein. D genes are given only for firm matches. Not all rows give a size; the values are once, few, many and, for expanded clones, a class.

>TRBJ2-5|16|TRBV6-5|TRBD1|-
TGTGCCAGCAGTTACTCGCACTCAGGGGGCGGGGAGACCCAGTACTTC
CASSYSHSGGGETQYF
>TRBJ1-4|14|TRBV6-6|-|-
TGTGCCAGCAGCCCAGACAGTCTGGGGGAAAAACTGTTTTTT
CASSPDSLGEKLFF
>TRBJ1-1|14|TRBV5-1|TRBD1|once
TGCGCCAGCAGCGCCCCAGGGGGATTCACTGAAGCTTTCTTT
CASSAPGGFTEAFF
>TRBJ2-5|14|TRBV30|TRBD2|-
TGTGCCTGGAGTAAAACTAGCGGTCAAGAGACCCAGTACTTC
CAWSKTSGQETQYF
>TRBJ2-5|17|TRBV5-4|TRBD2|few
TGTGCCAGCAGCTTGGGACGCGGGGGGGCCCTGGAGGAGACCCAGTACTTC
CASSLGRGGALEETQYF
>TRBJ2-7|14|TRBV19|TRBD2|-
TGTGCCACCTCGGGAGAGGGAGGGAGGTACGAGCAGTACTTC
CATSGEGGRYEQYF
>TRBJ1-5|13|TRBV27|TRBD1|-
TGTGCCAGCAGCATCGAGGACAGGGCGCCCCAGCATTTT
CASSIEDRAPQHF
>TRBJ2-3|17|TRBV9|TRBD2|-
TGTGCCAGCAGCGTGGCTACGGGAGGGGAGGGCACAGATACGCAGTATTTT
CASSVATGGEGTDTQYF
>TRBJ2-3|13|TRBV7-2|-|-
TGTGCCAGCAGCTTAGCGGGGGGGCCCACGCAGTATTTT
CASSLAGGPTQYF
>TRBJ2-2|13|TRBV30|TRBD1|-
TGTGCCTGGAGTGTACAGGGGGCCGGGGAGCTGTTTTTT
CAWSVQGAGELFF
>TRBJ2-7|12|TRBV7-9|-|-
TGTGCCAGCAGCTCTCTGGGCGACCAGCAGTACTTC
CASSSLGDQQYF
>TRBJ1-1|14|TRBV7-9|TRBD1|-
TGTGCCAGCAGCCCCGGGACAGGTGATCGTCAAGCTTTCTTT
CASSPGTGDRQAFF
>TRBJ2-1|15|TRBV6-1|TRBD2|-
TGTGCCAGCAGTGAAGGGACTAGCGGGCACAATGAGCAGTTCTTC
CASSEGTSGHNEQFF
>TRBJ1-2|13|TRBV19|-|few
TGTGCCAGTAGCAAGGGACAAAGCTATGGCTACACCTTC
CASSKGQSYGYTF
>TRBJ2-3|15|TRBV9|-|-
TGTGCCAGCAGCGTATTGGTAGGGGCCGCAGATACGCAGTATTTT
CASSVLVGAADTQYF
>TRBJ2-5|15|TRBV29-1|TRBD2|-
TGCAGCGTTTCCGGGACTAGCGTATACGGAGAGACCCAGTACTTC
CSVSGTSVYGETQYF
>TRBJ2-1|15|TRBV7-2|TRBD1|few
TGTGCCAGCAGCTTAGTTGGGGACAGCTACAATGAGCAGTTCTTC
CASSLVGDSYNEQFF
>TRBJ1-1|12|TRBV21-1|-|few
TGTGCCAGAACAGGACTAGACACTGAAGCTTTCTTT
CARTGLDTEAFF
>TRBJ1-2|14|TRBV6-1|TRBD1|-
TGTGCCAGCAGGGGGGACAGGGAGAACTATGGCTACACCTTC
CASRGDRENYGYTF
>TRBJ1-2|15|TRBV5-4|TRBD1|-
TGTGCCAGCAGCTGGACCGGGACAGGAGCTACGGGCTACACCTTC
CASSWTGTGATGYTF
>TRBJ2-7|12|TRBV6-1|-|-
TGTGCCAGCACTACCGCGTACTACGAGCAGTACTTC
CASTTAYYEQYF
>TRBJ1-5|15|TRBV5-6|-|few
TGTGCCAGCAGCAGACGGAGATATAGCAATCAGCCCCAGCATTTT
CASSRRRYSNQPQHF
>TRBJ2-3|14|TRBV5-1|TRBD1|-
TGCGCCAGCAGCCTAGGACAGGACACAGATACGCAGTATTTT
CASSLGQDTDTQYF
>TRBJ1-1|11|TRBV19|-|-
TGTGCCAGTAGTTGGACAGCTGAAGCTTTCTTT
CASSWTAEAFF
>TRBJ2-1|16|TRBV5-1|TRBD2|-
TGCGCCAGCAGCTGGGGACTAGTAATTGAATACAATGAGCAGTTCTTC
CASSWGLVIEYNEQFF
>TRBJ2-3|16|TRBV19|-|-
TGTGCCAGTAGTATAGATGGAAACCCGGGGGCAGATACGCAGTATTTT
CASSIDGNPGADTQYF
>TRBJ2-2|16|TRBV10-3|TRBD2|-
TGTGCCATCAGCGATAGCGGGGGGGGGAACACCGGGGAGCTGTTTTTT
CAISDSGGGNTGELFF
>TRBJ1-1|15|TRBV5-1|-|-
TGCGCCAGCAGCTTGGAGGTGACTATGAACACTGAAGCTTTCTTT
CASSLEVTMNTEAFF
>TRBJ2-5|16|TRBV5-1|TRBD2|-
TGCGCCAGCAGCCTCGCTAGCGGGGGGTTCCAAGAGACCCAGTACTTC
CASSLASGGFQETQYF
>TRBJ1-5|17|TRBV27|TRBD1|once
TGTGCCAGCAGTTTTGTGGGGGGACAGGGGATTGATCAGCCCCAGCATTTT
CASSFVGGQGIDQPQHF
>TRBJ2-3|17|TRBV7-2|TRBD2|-
TGTGCCAGCAGCTTAGGACTAGCGGGAGGGCGCGGAGATACGCAGTATTTT
CASSLGLAGGRGDTQYF
>TRBJ1-2|16|TRBV2|-|-
TGTGCCAGCAGTGGATCTTGGGAAAGGGAGGGTGGGGGCTACACCTTC
CASSGSWEREGGGYTF
>TRBJ1-1|13|TRBV5-1|-|-
TGCGCCAGCAGGGGGGGGGAGGACACTGAAGCTTTCTTT
CASRGGEDTEAFF
>TRBJ1-5|17|TRBV6-1|-|-
TGTGCCAGCAGTGAAGCACCTTGGTACAGGGAGTATCAGCCCCAGCATTTT
CASSEAPWYREYQPQHF
>TRBJ2-4|14|TRBV2|TRBD2|-
TGTGCCAGCAGTGATCGGGGGGGGCAAAACATTCAGTACTTC
CASSDRGGQNIQYF
>TRBJ1-6|15|TRBV6-1|-|-
TGTGCCAGCAGTGAAGGGGGCAGATATAATTCACCCCTCCACTTT
CASSEGGRYNSPLHF
>TRBJ1-2|13|TRBV15|-|once
TGTGCCACCAGCAGAGAGAGGCAGCTTGGCTACACCTTC
CATSRERQLGYTF
>TRBJ2-1|15|TRBV7-2|-|-
TGTGCCAGCAGCTTAGGGCCGGGATCCTACAATGAGCAGTTCTTC
CASSLGPGSYNEQFF
>TRBJ2-1|15|TRBV27|TRBD1|-
TGTGCCAGCAGTTTAACAGGGGACACCTACAATGAGCAGTTCTTC
CASSLTGDTYNEQFF
>TRBJ1-1|14|TRBV30|TRBD1|-
TGTGCCTGGAGTTCTGGGACAGGGGAGGGTACGGCTTTCTTT
CAWSSGTGEGTAFF
>TRBJ1-4|16|TRBV19|-|-
TGTGCCAGTAGTCTTTCTCCGACAGCGTTTAATGAAAAACTGTTTTTT
CASSLSPTAFNEKLFF
>TRBJ1-4|15|TRBV5-4|-|few
TGTGCCAGCAGCCGAGGGGGGGCTCAAAATGAAAAACTGTTTTTT
CASSRGGAQNEKLFF
>TRBJ1-4|15|TRBV7-9|-|-
TGTGCCAGCAGCACTCCAGGGGCAACTAATGAAAAACTGTTTTTT
CASSTPGATNEKLFF
>TRBJ1-2|15|TRBV11-2|-|few
TGTGCCAGCAGCTTAGGGGTCGGGGAGCTCTATGGCTACACCTTC
CASSLGVGELYGYTF
>TRBJ1-3|13|TRBV30|-|-
TGTGCCTGGAGCGAGAGGGAGGGAAACACCATATATTTT
CAWSEREGNTIYF